Listed below are T cell receptor beta chains from one sample, sequenced in a study of CD8 T cells in Susac syndrome. TCRdb independently ran MiXCR on the immunoSEQ multiplex PCR reads; one entry per CDR3 protein. There are some 180,000 distinct CDR3 sequences in the sample; approximately 93% occur only once, and approximately 0.098% lies in the top ten. Sample: CD4+ T cells from PBMCs. Receptors were obtained from a human donor in good health. Both conserved end residues are part of each CDR3. The D gene is left open where the match is weak. Part of the rows lack a size; the others show once, few, many or a class for expanded clones.

J | V | size | length | D | CDR3 | DNA
TRBJ2-5 | TRBV28 | . | 15 | TRBD1 | CASSRGQGVSETQYF | TGTGCCAGCAGTCGGGGACAGGGGGTGTCAGAGACCCAGTACTTC
TRBJ1-5 | TRBV28 | . | 12 | TRBD1 | CATWTGNQPQHF | TGTGCCACCTGGACAGGGAACCAGCCCCAGCATTTT
TRBJ1-2 | TRBV5-1 | . | 14 | TRBD1 | CASSLDNRGAGYTF | TGCGCCAGCAGCTTGGACAACAGGGGGGCTGGCTACACCTTC
TRBJ1-2 | TRBV5-6 | . | 12 | . | CASSFPRDGYTF | TGTGCCAGCAGCTTCCCCAGGGACGGCTACACCTTC
TRBJ2-7 | TRBV12-3/TRBV12-4 | . | 15 | . | CASSSTGEVGGEQYF | TGTGCCAGCAGTTCCACAGGGGAGGTAGGCGGCGAGCAGTACTTC
TRBJ1-5 | TRBV2 | . | 17 | . | CASSELGRPGGNQPQHF | TGTGCCAGCAGTGAACTGGGCCGACCAGGTGGCAATCAGCCCCAGCATTTT
TRBJ2-2 | TRBV15 | . | 14 | . | CATSLGGSPGELFF | TGTGCCACCAGCCTAGGAGGGTCCCCCGGGGAGCTGTTTTTT
TRBJ1-4 | TRBV18 | . | 13 | . | CASSRDTTEKLFF | TGTGCCAGCTCGCGGGACACAACAGAAAAACTGTTTTTT
TRBJ2-7 | TRBV6-1 | . | 14 | . | CASVSRGRRYEQYF | TGTGCCAGCGTTAGTCGGGGGCGCCGCTACGAGCAGTACTTC
TRBJ2-5 | TRBV12-3/TRBV12-4 | . | 14 | . | CASSQGERTETQYF | TGTGCCAGCAGCCAAGGGGAGCGGACAGAGACCCAGTACTTC
TRBJ2-1 | TRBV5-1 | . | 15 | . | CASSLATGFGNEQFF | TGCGCCAGCAGCTTGGCCACAGGGTTCGGCAATGAGCAGTTCTTC
TRBJ2-5 | TRBV28 | . | 15 | . | CASRVGGVNQETQYF | TGTGCCAGCAGAGTGGGCGGGGTGAACCAAGAGACCCAGTACTTC
TRBJ2-2 | TRBV29-1 | . | 12 | TRBD1 | CSVGQGSGELFF | TGCAGCGTCGGACAGGGATCCGGGGAGCTGTTTTTT
TRBJ2-2 | TRBV12-3/TRBV12-4 | . | 16 | . | CASSGRDSQDTGELFF | TGTGCCAGCAGTGGGCGGGACAGTCAGGACACCGGGGAGCTGTTTTTT
TRBJ1-2 | TRBV7-2 | . | 12 | . | CASSLQGHGYTF | TGTGCCAGCAGCTTACAGGGACACGGCTACACCTTC
TRBJ1-4 | TRBV30 | . | 12 | TRBD1 | CAWSPTGAKLFF | TGTGCCTGGAGTCCGACAGGGGCGAAACTGTTTTTT
TRBJ2-1 | TRBV10-3 | . | 14 | TRBD1 | CAITPGQAYNEQFF | TGTGCCATCACCCCGGGACAGGCCTACAATGAGCAGTTCTTC
TRBJ1-1 | TRBV7-8 | once | 15 | . | CASSSAPAPNTEAFF | TGTGCCAGCAGCTCCGCCCCAGCACCGAACACTGAAGCTTTCTTT
TRBJ2-5 | TRBV7-8 | . | 17 | TRBD1 | CASSLLAGTARQETQYF | TGTGCCAGCAGCCTACTCGCCGGGACAGCTCGCCAAGAGACCCAGTACTTC
TRBJ1-3 | TRBV29-1 | . | 13 | . | CSVDEGSGNTIYF | TGCAGCGTTGATGAGGGATCTGGAAACACCATATATTTT
TRBJ2-3 | TRBV11-1 | few | 12 | . | CASSLNPSTQYF | TGTGCCAGCAGCTTAAATCCTTCCACGCAGTATTTT
TRBJ1-1 | TRBV29-1 | . | 12 | TRBD1 | CSVANRGTEAFF | TGCAGCGTAGCCAACAGGGGTACTGAAGCTTTCTTT
TRBJ2-1 | TRBV5-1 | . | 14 | TRBD2 | CASSLGLAGNEQFF | TGCGCCAGCAGCTTGGGCCTAGCGGGCAATGAGCAGTTCTTC
TRBJ1-1 | TRBV28 | few | 12 | TRBD1 | CATGTANTEAFF | TGTGCCACTGGGACAGCGAACACTGAAGCTTTCTTT
TRBJ2-5 | TRBV28 | . | 16 | TRBD1 | CASSLSGQGAKETQYF | TGTGCCAGCAGTTTATCCGGGCAGGGGGCGAAAGAGACCCAGTACTTC
TRBJ2-6 | TRBV29-1 | . | 16 | TRBD1 | CSAATGYPSGANVLTF | TGCAGCGCAGCGACAGGGTATCCCTCTGGGGCCAACGTCCTGACTTTC
TRBJ1-5 | TRBV6-2/TRBV6-3 | . | 17 | TRBD1 | CASSYSGQGWGNQPQHF | TGTGCCAGCAGTTACAGTGGACAGGGATGGGGCAATCAGCCCCAGCATTTT
TRBJ1-1 | TRBV29-1 | . | 14 | . | CSVLKGGGTPLAFF | TGCAGCGTTCTGAAGGGTGGGGGGACACCACTGGCTTTCTTT
TRBJ2-3 | TRBV19 | . | 13 | . | CAASGSEGDTQYF | TGTGCCGCCTCGGGGTCCGAAGGAGATACGCAGTATTTT
TRBJ2-5 | TRBV9 | . | 14 | . | CASSVSGNRETQYF | TGTGCCAGCAGCGTATCAGGCAACAGAGAGACCCAGTACTTC
TRBJ1-5 | TRBV9 | . | 15 | . | CASSVGAASNQPQHF | TGTGCCAGCAGCGTAGGGGCAGCTAGCAATCAGCCCCAGCATTTT
TRBJ2-2 | TRBV2 | . | 12 | . | CASSGHSGELFF | TGTGCCAGCAGTGGCCACTCCGGGGAGCTGTTTTTT
TRBJ1-2 | TRBV6-2/TRBV6-3 | . | 14 | . | CASTASGGGYGYTF | TGTGCCAGCACCGCCTCGGGGGGCGGCTATGGCTACACCTTC
TRBJ2-7 | TRBV18 | . | 13 | . | CASSPRRPYEQYF | TGTGCCAGCTCACCACGCAGGCCCTACGAGCAGTACTTC
TRBJ2-3 | TRBV7-2 | . | 16 | TRBD2 | CASSPVGGGSTDTQYF | TGTGCCAGCAGCCCGGTCGGCGGGGGAAGCACAGATACGCAGTATTTT
TRBJ1-1 | TRBV5-1 | once | 15 | . | CASSSGVLGGTEAFF | TGCGCCAGCAGCTCGGGGGTCCTGGGTGGCACTGAAGCTTTCTTT
TRBJ1-1 | TRBV30 | . | 14 | . | CAWSVGDLLPEAFF | TGTGCCTGGAGTGTAGGGGACCTACTACCTGAAGCTTTCTTT
TRBJ2-5 | TRBV7-6 | once | 13 | . | CASRPGTSRTQYF | TGTGCCAGCAGACCCGGGACCTCCCGGACCCAGTACTTC
TRBJ2-3 | TRBV6-6 | . | 15 | . | CASNDRQGSTDTQYF | TGTGCCAGCAACGACAGGCAGGGCAGCACAGATACGCAGTATTTT
TRBJ1-1 | TRBV5-1 | . | 15 | . | CASSLLTDQNTEAFF | TGCGCCAGCAGCTTGTTGACGGACCAGAACACTGAAGCTTTCTTT
TRBJ2-3 | TRBV7-9 | . | 12 | . | CASSGVADTQYF | TGTGCCAGCAGCGGAGTGGCAGATACGCAGTATTTT